The text below deals with one T cell receptor beta chain. This record comes from a study of cytomegalovirus exposure and HLA in healthy donors. The PCR contained 60 Vbeta and 13 Jbeta primers. TCRdb's table, derived via immunoSEQ multiplex PCR, lists solely in-frame clones and lacks some. This sample carries fewer than 150,000 clones, around 79% of them seen once, and the ten largest clones take 5% to 8.5%. The germline gives CDR1 KGHSH, CDR2 LQKENI. This CDR3 region has 12 residues. V lost 6 bases, J lost 7 bases, and 10 bases lay in between. This TCR was recovered from a middle-aged man in good health and CMV-seropositive. The V call is TRBV18, the J call TRBJ2-1, with D possibly TRBD2 on 5 matching bases. Source material: PBMCs. This CDR3 reads CASSPSGNEQFF. CDR3 DNA sequence: TGTGCCAGCTCCCCGTCGGGGAATGAGCAGTTCTTC. Full variable domain (outside the CDR3, taken from reference TRBV18 and TRBJ2-1): NAGVMQNPRHLVRRRGQEARLRCSPMKGHSHVYWYRQLPEEGLKFMVYLQKENIIDESGMPKERFSAEFPKEGPSILRIQQVVRGDSAAYFCASSPSGNEQFFGPGTRLTVL.